Reported below is one T cell receptor beta chain. These data originate in a study of blood T cell repertoires in COVID-19. Study context: Sites in the United States, Italy and Spain provided acute and convalescent COVID-19 samples.

The CDR3 runs 13 residues. Looked up from germline, CDR1 is ENHRY and CDR2 is SYGVKD. Trimming took 5 bases from V and 8 from J; bases not matched to a gene: 8. Authors' data handling: Estimation of nucleated cell counts relied on the amplification of reference gene primers. Using immunoSEQ multiplex PCR, the repertoire was profiled, and TCRdb retains in-frame clones only, with some absent. V, J and clone size are those of that table, while D and trimming were read from the DNA. The table has roughly 190,000 clones, 84% seen once; the top ten hold approximately 15%. Specimen: peripheral blood. The clonotype comes from a woman in her 70s with COVID-19, enrolled during active disease. V usage is TRBV10-3 and J usage is TRBJ1-2; TRBD1 matches 7 bases. CDR3 in DNA: TGTGCCATCAGTATTCCCGGGACAGAGGGCTACACCTTC. Its translation: CAISIPGTEGYTF.